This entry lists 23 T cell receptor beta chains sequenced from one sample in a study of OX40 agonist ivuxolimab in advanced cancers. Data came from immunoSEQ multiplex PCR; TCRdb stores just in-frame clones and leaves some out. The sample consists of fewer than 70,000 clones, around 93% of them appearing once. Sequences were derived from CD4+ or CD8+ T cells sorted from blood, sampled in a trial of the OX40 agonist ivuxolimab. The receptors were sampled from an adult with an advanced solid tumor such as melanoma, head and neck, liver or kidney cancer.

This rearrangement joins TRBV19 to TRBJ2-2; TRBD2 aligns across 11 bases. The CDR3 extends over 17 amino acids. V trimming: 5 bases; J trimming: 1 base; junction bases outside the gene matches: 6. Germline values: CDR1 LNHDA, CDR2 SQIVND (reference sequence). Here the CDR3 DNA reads TGTGCCAGTAGTCTGCGACTAGCGGGGATGAACACCGGGGAGCTGTTTTTT. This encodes CASSLRLAGMNTGELFF.

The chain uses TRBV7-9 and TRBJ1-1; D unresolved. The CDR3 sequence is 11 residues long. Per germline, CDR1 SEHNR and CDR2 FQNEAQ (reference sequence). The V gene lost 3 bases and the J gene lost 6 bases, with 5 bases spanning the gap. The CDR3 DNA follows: TGTGCCAGCAGCTTTTCTGCTGAAGCTTTCTTT. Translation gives CASSFSAEAFF.

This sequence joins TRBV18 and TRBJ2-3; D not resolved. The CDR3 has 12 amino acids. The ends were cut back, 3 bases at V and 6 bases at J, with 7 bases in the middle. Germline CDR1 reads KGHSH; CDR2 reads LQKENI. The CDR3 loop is CASSPVEDTQYF. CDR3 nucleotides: TGTGCCAGCTCACCGGTCGAGGATACGCAGTATTTT.

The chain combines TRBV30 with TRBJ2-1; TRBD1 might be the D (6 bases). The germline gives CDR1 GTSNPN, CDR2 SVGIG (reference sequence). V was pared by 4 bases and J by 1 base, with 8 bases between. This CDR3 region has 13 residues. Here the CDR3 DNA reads TGTGCCTGGACAGGGGCTTCCTACAATGAGCAGTTCTTC. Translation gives CAWTGASYNEQFF.

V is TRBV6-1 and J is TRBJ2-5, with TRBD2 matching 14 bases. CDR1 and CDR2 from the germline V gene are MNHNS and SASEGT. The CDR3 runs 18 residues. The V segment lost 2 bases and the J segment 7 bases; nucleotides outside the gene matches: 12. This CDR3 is CASSELGLAGDGRVTQYF. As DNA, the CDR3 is TGTGCCAGCAGTGAACTGGGACTAGCGGGAGATGGGCGGGTGACCCAGTACTTC.

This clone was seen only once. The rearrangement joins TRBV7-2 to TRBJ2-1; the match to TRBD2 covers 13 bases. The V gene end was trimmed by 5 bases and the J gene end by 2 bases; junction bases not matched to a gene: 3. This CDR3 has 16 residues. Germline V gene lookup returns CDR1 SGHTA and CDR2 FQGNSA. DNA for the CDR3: TGTGCCAGCAGCCAAGGACTAGCGGGAGCCTACAATGAGCAGTTCTTC. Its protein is CASSQGLAGAYNEQFF. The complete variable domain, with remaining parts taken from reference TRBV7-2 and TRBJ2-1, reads GAGVSQSPSNKVTEKGKDVELRCDPISGHTALYWYRQSLGQGLEFLIYFQGNSAPDKSGLPSDRFSAERTGGSVSTLTIQRTQQEDSAVYLCASSQGLAGAYNEQFFGPGTRLTVL.

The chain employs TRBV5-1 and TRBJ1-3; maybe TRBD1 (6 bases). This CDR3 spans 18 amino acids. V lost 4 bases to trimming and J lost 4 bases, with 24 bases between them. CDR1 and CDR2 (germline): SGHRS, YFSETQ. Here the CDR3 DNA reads TGCGCCAGCAGCCTCTCCCCCGGGACACCAGGGCCAGGAAACACCATATATTTT. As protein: CASSLSPGTPGPGNTIYF.

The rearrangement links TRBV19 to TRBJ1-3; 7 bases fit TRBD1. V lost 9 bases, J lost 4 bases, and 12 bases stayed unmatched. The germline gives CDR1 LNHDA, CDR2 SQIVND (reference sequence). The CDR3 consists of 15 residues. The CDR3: CASSLAGGTGNTIYF. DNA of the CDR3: TGTGCCAGCTCTCTAGCAGGGGGAACAGGAAACACCATATATTTT. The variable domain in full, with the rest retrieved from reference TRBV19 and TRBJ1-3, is DGGITQSPKYLFRKEGQNVTLSCEQNLNHDAMYWYRQDPGQGLRLIYYSQIVNDFQKGDIAEGYSVSREKKESFPLTVTSAQKNPTAFYLCASSLAGGTGNTIYFGEGSWLTVV.

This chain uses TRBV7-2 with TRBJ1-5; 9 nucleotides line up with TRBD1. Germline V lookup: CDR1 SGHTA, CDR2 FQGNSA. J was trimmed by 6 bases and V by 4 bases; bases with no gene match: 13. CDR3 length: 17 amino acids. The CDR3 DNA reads TGTGCCAGCAGCTACAAACTTGGACAGGGGTGGGGTCAGCCCCAGCATTTT. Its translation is CASSYKLGQGWGQPQHF.

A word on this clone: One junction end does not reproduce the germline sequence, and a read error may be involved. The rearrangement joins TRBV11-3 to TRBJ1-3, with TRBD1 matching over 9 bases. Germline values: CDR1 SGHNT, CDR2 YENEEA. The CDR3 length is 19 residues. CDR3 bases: TGTGCCAGCACCTTAGGGACAGGGAAAGGACATTCCTCTGGAAACACCATATATTTT. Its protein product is CASTLGTGKGHSSGNTIYF.

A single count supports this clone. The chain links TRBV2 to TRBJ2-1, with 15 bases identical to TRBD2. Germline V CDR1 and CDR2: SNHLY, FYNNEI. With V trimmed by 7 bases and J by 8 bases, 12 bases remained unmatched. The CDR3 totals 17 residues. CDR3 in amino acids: CASTDPGLAGGGDEQFF. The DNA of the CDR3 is TGTGCCAGCACTGACCCGGGACTAGCGGGAGGAGGCGATGAGCAGTTCTTC.

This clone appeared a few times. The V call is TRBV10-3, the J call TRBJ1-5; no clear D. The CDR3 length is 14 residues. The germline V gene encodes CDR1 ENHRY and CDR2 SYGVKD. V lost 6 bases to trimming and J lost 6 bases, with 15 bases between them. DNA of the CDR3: TGTGCCATCAGCGGTAACCTGTTGACTCAGCCCCAGCATTTT. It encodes CAISGNLLTQPQHF.

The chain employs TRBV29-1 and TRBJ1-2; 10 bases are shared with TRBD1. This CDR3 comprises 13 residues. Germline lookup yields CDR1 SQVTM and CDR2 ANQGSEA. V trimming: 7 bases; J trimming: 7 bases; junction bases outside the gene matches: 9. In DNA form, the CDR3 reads TGCAGCGCCGCGGGACAGGGGCTCTCTGGCTACACCTTC. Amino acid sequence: CSAAGQGLSGYTF.

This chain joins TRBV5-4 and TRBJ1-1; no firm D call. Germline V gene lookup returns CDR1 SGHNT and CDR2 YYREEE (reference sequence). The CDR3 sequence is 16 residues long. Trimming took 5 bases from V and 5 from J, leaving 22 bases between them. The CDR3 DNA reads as TGTGCCAGCAGTGAGGATTTAGGGAGCCGTTTGACTGAAGCTTTCTTT. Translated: CASSEDLGSRLTEAFF.

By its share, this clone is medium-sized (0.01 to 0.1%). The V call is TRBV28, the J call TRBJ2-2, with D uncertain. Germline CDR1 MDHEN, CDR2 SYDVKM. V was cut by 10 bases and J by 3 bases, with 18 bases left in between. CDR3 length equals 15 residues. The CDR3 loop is CATEPSHLDTGELFF. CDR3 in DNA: TGTGCCACCGAGCCTAGTCACCTGGACACCGGGGAGCTGTTTTTT.

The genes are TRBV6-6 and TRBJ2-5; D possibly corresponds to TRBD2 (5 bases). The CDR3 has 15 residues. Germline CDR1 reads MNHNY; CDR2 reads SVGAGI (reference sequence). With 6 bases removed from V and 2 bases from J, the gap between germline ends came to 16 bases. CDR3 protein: CASRQPGKGQETQYF. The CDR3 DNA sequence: TGTGCCAGCAGGCAACCGGGAAAAGGGCAAGAGACCCAGTACTTC.

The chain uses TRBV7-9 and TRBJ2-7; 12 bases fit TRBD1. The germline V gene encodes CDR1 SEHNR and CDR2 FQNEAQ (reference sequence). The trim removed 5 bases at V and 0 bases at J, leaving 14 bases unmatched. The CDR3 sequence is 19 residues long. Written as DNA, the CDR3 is TGTGCCAGCAGCACAGGAGGGACAGGGGGCTTTGTCTCCTCCTACGAGCAGTACTTC. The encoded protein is CASSTGGTGGFVSSYEQYF.

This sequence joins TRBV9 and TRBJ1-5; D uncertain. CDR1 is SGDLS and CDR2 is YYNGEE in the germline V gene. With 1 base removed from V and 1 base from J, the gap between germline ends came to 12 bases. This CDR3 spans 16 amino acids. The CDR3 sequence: CASSVWTTSSNQPQHF. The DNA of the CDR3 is TGTGCCAGCAGCGTATGGACGACAAGCAGCAATCAGCCCCAGCATTTT.

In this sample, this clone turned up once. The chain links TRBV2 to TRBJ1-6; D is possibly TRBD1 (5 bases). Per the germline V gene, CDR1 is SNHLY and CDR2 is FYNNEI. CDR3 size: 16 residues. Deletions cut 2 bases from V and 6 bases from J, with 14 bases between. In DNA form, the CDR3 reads TGTGCCAGCAGTGAACTGCGGGGGGGGACTAATTCACCCCTCCACTTT. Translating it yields CASSELRGGTNSPLHF.

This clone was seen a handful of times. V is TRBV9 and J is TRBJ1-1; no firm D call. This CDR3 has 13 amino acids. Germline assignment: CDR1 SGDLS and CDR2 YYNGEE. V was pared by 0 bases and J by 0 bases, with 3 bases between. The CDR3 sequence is CASSVALNTEAFF. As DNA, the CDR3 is TGTGCCAGCAGCGTAGCCCTGAACACTGAAGCTTTCTTT.

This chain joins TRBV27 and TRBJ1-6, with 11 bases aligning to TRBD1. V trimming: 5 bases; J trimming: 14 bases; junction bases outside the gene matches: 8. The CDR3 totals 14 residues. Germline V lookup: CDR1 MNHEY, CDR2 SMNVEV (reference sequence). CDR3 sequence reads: CASSLGTGGRALHF. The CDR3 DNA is TGTGCCAGCAGTCTCGGGACAGGGGGACGGGCCCTCCACTTT.

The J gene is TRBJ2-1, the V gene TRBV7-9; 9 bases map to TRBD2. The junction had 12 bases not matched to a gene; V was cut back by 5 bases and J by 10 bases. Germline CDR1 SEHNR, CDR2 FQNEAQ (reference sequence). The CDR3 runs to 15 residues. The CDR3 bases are TGTGCCAGCAGCCCAACCCTCCTAGCGGGAAACGAGCAGTTCTTC. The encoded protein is CASSPTLLAGNEQFF.

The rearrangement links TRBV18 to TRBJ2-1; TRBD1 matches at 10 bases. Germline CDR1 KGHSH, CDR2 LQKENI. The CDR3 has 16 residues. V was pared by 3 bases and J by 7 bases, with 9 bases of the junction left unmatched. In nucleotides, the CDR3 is TGTGCCAGCTCACCTCCCGCCGGGACAGGGGCGAATGAGCAGTTCTTC. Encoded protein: CASSPPAGTGANEQFF. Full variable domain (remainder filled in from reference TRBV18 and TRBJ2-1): NAGVMQNPRHLVRRRGQEARLRCSPMKGHSHVYWYRQLPEEGLKFMVYLQKENIIDESGMPKERFSAEFPKEGPSILRIQQVVRGDSAAYFCASSPPAGTGANEQFFGPGTRLTVL.